This TCR beta chain was captured in a study of high-grade serous ovarian cancer treatment subgroups. The tumor samples were collected prior to definitive surgery or chemotherapy. The method was immunoSEQ multiplex PCR; TCRdb's version includes in-frame clones alone and lacks a portion of them. The table shows fewer than 7,000 clones, with roughly two thirds occurring only once. About this clone itself: The antigen remains unidentified.

The CDR3 runs to 14 residues. Germline CDR1 MDHEN, CDR2 SYDVKM. V was clipped by 6 bases and J by 4 bases, with 15 bases between them. Notes on the study in general: Bulk tumor TCR sequencing gave no spatial information. Repertoire similarity ranged roughly 0.095 to 0.8 between tumors of one patient.

The receptor was derived from a human donor with high-grade serous ovarian cancer. The chain uses TRBV28 and TRBJ1-2, with D unresolved. The sample consisted of tumor tissue. In DNA form, the CDR3 reads TGTGCCAGCAGGACGCCGCACCCCACCTATGGCTACACCTTC. Translation gives CASRTPHPTYGYTF.